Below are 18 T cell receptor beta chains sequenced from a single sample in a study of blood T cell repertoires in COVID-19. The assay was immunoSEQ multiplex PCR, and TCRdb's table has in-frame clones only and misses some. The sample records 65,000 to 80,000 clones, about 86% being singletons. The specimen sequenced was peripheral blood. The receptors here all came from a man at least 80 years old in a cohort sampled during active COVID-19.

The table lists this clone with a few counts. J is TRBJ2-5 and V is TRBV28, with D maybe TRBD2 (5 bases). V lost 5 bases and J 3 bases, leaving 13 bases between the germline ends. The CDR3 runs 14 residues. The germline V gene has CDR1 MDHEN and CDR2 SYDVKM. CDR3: CASSIASGEETQYF. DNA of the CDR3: TGTGCCAGCAGTATCGCGAGCGGAGAAGAGACCCAGTACTTC.

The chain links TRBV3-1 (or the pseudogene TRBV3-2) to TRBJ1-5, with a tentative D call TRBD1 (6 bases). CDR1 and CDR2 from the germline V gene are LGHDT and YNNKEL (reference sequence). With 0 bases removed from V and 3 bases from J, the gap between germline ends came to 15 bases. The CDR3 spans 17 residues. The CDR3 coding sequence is TGTGCCAGCAGCCAAGACCCCAGACAGGACCACAATCAGCCCCAGCATTTT. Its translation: CASSQDPRQDHNQPQHF.

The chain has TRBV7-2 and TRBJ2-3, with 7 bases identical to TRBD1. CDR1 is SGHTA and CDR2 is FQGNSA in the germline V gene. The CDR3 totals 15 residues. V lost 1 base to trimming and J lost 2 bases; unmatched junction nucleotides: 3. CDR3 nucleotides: TGTGCCAGCAGCTTAGTACAGGGGATCACAGATACGCAGTATTTT. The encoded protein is CASSLVQGITDTQYF. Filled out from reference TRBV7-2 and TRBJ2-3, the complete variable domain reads GAGVSQSPSNKVTEKGKDVELRCDPISGHTALYWYRQSLGQGLEFLIYFQGNSAPDKSGLPSDRFSAERTGGSVSTLTIQRTQQEDSAVYLCASSLVQGITDTQYFGPGTRLTVL.

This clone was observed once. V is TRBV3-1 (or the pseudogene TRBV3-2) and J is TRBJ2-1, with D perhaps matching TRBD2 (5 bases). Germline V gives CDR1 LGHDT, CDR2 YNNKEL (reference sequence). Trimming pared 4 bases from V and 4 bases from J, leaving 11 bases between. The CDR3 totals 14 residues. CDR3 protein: CASSPFGEYNEQFF. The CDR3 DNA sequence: TGTGCCAGCAGCCCTTTCGGGGAATACAATGAGCAGTTCTTC.

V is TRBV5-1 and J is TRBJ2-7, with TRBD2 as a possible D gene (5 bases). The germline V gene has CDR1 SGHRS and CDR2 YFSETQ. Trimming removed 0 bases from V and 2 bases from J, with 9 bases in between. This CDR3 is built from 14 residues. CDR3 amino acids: CASSLGIGAYEQYV. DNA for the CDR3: TGCGCCAGCAGCTTGGGGATCGGGGCCTACGAGCAGTACGTC.

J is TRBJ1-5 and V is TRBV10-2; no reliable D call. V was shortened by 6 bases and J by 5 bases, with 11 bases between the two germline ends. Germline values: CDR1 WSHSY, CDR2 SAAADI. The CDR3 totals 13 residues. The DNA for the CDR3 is TGCGCCAGCAGACTCCAGGTAGATCAGCCCCAGCATTTT. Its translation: CASRLQVDQPQHF.

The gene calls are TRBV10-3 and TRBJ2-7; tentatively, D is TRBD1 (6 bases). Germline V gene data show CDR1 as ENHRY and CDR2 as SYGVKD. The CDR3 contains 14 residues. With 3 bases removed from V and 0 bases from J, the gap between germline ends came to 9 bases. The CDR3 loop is CAISDRGSSYEQYV. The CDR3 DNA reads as TGTGCCATCAGTGACAGGGGAAGCTCCTACGAGCAGTACGTC.

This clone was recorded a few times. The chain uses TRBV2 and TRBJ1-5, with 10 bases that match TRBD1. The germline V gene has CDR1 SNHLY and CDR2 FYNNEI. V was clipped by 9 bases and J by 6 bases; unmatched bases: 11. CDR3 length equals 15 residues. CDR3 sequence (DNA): TGTGCCAGTCTTCCGGGACAGGGGAGGGGTCAGCCCCAGCATTTT. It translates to CASLPGQGRGQPQHF.

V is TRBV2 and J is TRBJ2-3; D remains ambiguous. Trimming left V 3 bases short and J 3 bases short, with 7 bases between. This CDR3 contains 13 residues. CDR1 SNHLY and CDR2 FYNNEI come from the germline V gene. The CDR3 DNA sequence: TGTGCCAGCAGTGACCAGGTTACAGATACGCAGTATTTT. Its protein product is CASSDQVTDTQYF.

The CDR3 bases are TGTGCCAGTAGTACACGACAGGGGTGGACCGGGGAGCTGTTTTTT. Its translation: CASSTRQGWTGELFF. V usage is TRBV19 and J usage is TRBJ2-2, with 8 bases identical to TRBD1. The CDR3 extends over 15 amino acids. V shed 4 bases, J shed 5 bases, and the junction held 6 bases outside the gene matches. CDR1 is LNHDA and CDR2 is SQIVND in the germline V gene (reference sequence).

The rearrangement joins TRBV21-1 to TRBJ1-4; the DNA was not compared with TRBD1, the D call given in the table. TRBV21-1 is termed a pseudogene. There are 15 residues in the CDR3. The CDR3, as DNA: TGTGCCAGCAGCCCCTGCGGACAGGGGGATGAAAAACTGTTTTTT. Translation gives CASSPCGQGDEKLFF.

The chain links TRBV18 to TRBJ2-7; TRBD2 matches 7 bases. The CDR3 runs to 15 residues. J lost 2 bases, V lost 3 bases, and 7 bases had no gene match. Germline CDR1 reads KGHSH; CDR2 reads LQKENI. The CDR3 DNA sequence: TGTGCCAGCTCACCCACGACTAGCATGCCCTACGAGCAGTACTTC. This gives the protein CASSPTTSMPYEQYF.

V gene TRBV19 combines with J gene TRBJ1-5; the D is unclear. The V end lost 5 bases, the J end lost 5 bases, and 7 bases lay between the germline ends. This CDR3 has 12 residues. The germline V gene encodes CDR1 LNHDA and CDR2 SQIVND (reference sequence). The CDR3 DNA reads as TGTGCCAGTAGTCTTATCGATCAGCCCCAGCATTTT. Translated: CASSLIDQPQHF.

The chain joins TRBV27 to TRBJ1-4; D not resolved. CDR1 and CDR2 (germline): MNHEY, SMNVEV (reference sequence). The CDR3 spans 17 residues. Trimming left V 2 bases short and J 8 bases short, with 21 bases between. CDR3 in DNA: TGTGCCAGCAGTTTAGAAAACCCCGACGGGTCCTTGGAAAAACTGTTTTTT. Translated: CASSLENPDGSLEKLFF.

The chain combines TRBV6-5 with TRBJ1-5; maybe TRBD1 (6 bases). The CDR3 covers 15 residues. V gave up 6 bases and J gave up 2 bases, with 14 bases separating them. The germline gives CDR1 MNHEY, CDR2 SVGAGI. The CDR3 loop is CASSLQGIGNQPQHF. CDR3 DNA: TGTGCCAGCAGCCTCCAGGGGATTGGCAATCAGCCCCAGCATTTT.

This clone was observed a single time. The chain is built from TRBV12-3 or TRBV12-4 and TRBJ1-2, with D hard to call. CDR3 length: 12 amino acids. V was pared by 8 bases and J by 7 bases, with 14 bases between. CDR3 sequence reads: CASAYDSGGYTF. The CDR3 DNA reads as TGTGCCAGCGCCTACGACTCCGGTGGCTACACCTTC.

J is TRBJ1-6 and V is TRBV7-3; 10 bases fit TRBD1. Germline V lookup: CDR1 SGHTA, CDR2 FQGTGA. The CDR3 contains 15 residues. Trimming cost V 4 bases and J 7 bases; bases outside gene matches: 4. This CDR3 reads CASSSDRGRNSPLHF. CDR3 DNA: TGTGCCAGCAGCTCGGACAGGGGGAGAAATTCACCCCTCCACTTT.

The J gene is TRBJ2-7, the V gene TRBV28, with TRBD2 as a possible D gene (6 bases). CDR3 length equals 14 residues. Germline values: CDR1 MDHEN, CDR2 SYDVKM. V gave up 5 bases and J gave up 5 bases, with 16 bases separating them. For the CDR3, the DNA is TGTGCCAGCAGTCCCTATAGGCTAGCGCACGAGCAGTACGTC. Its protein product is CASSPYRLAHEQYV.